This T cell receptor (beta chain) emerged from a study of blood T cell repertoires in COVID-19. The table came from immunoSEQ multiplex PCR; TCRdb's copy has only in-frame clones and leaves some out. Of around 60,000 clones in the sample, over 80% are singletons; the top ten hold roughly 5.7%. Germline CDR1 and CDR2: LNHDA and SQIVND (reference sequence). Trimming cost V 6 bases and J 5 bases, with 16 bases left between them. The CDR3 spans 14 residues. Specimen: peripheral blood. The sequence was obtained from a man in his 70s with acute or convalescent COVID-19. This rearrangement joins TRBV19 to TRBJ1-1; D remains ambiguous. Here the CDR3 reads CASRLWVGQTEAFF. The CDR3 DNA follows: TGTGCCAGTAGGCTTTGGGTGGGCCAGACTGAAGCTTTCTTT.